The present entry profiles one T cell receptor beta chain with its context. Per the authors' pipeline: Researchers report that nucleated cell counts were estimated from reference gene primer amplification. Using immunoSEQ multiplex PCR, the repertoire was profiled, and TCRdb retains in-frame clones only, with some absent. The V and J calls and clone size are taken from that table; D and trimming were inferred from the DNA. The sample lists fewer than 250,000 clones; around 86% were seen once. This sample is part of a study of blood T cell repertoires in COVID-19. As for the study in general: The United States, Italy and Spain provided the acute and convalescent COVID-19 samples. T cells, B-cell-depleted T cells, or PBMCs provided the cDNA or gDNA that served as material.

The CDR3 runs 13 residues. The V end was cut by 3 bases, the J end by 4 bases, with 11 bases between. CDR1 is SGHRS and CDR2 is YFSETQ in the germline V gene. The TCR was taken from a man aged 55 to 70 with acute or convalescent COVID-19. V usage is TRBV5-1 and J usage is TRBJ2-7; tentative D call: TRBD1 (7 bases). The sample taken for sequencing was peripheral blood. DNA of the CDR3: TGCGCCAGCAGCTCGGCAGGGGGGTACGAGCAGTACTTC. This sequence encodes CASSSAGGYEQYF.